This entry features one TCR beta chain sequence. This record belongs to a study of CD8 T cells in Susac syndrome. Random hexamers were used to reverse transcribe an amount of about 0.5 to 1 ug RNA. Amplification of the TCR beta CDR3 was carried out by immunoSEQ multiplex PCR, which spanned a total of 54 Vbeta and 13 Jbeta segments. TCRdb itself ran the immunoSEQ multiplex PCR reads through MiXCR, one entry per CDR3 protein. The sample shows about 300,000 distinct CDR3 sequences, 65% to 90% of them seen only once. The authors sequenced TCR beta from blood CD8+ and CD4+ T cells. The multiple sclerosis control group was made up of treatment-naive patients with stable or active relapsing-remitting disease. TEMRA cells underwent FACS enrichment and CD8+ and CD4+ T cells underwent negative isolation. The V and J ends lost 4 bases and 0 bases respectively, with 8 bases between them. Germline V CDR1 and CDR2: SGHRS, YFSETQ. This CDR3 comprises 13 residues.

The sample consisted of CD8+ T cells from PBMCs. This rearrangement joins TRBV5-1 to TRBJ2-7; D call uncertain. The sequence derives from a human donor with multiple sclerosis. The CDR3 spells CASSPMHSYEQYF. Here the CDR3 DNA reads TGCGCCAGCAGCCCCATGCACTCCTACGAGCAGTACTTC. The full variable domain, in which reference TRBV5-1 and TRBJ2-7 provide the parts outside the CDR3, is KAGVTQTPRYLIKTRGQQVTLSCSPISGHRSVSWYQQTPGQGLQFLFEYFSETQRNKGNFPGRFSGRQFSNSRSEMNVSTLELGDSALYLCASSPMHSYEQYFGPGTRLTVT.